This TCR beta chain was sequenced during a study of CD8+CD57+ T cells in acquired aplastic anemia. There are 13 residues in the CDR3. From germline, CDR1 is SNHLY and CDR2 FYNNEI. The ends were cut back, 6 bases at V and 7 bases at J, with 15 bases in the middle. Profiles of TCR beta VDJ and CDR3 were generated from a genomic DNA template. MiXCR, run by TCRdb on the reads, gives a single entry per CDR3 protein. The sample has roughly 180,000 distinct CDR3 sequences, around 60% seen once; the top ten hold under 55%. This clonotype occurred once. In patients chosen for sequencing, flow cytometry had shown CD8+CD57+ cell expansion.

The material sequenced was sorted CD4+, CD8+, or CD8+CD57+ T cells (not recorded which) from PBMCs. V usage is TRBV2 and J usage is TRBJ1-2, with no clear D. This receptor was obtained from a human donor with aplastic anemia. CDR3 amino acids: CASREDRSIGYTF. CDR3 nucleotides: TGTGCCAGCAGAGAGGACCGTAGCATTGGCTACACCTTC.